The rows below give T cell receptor beta chains drawn from one sample of a study of blood T cell repertoires in COVID-19. The table came from immunoSEQ multiplex PCR; TCRdb's copy has only in-frame clones and leaves some out. In the table there are some 120,000 clones, 84% of which are singletons. Sequenced: peripheral blood. These receptors were taken from a woman aged 25-40 years who had recovered from COVID-19. Both conserved end residues are part of each CDR3. The order of the fields is D gene, clone size, V gene, J gene, CDR3 length, CDR3 protein, CDR3 DNA. D genes are given only for firm matches. A clone size is listed for some rows: how often the clone was seen (once, few, many), or a class if it is expanded.

d_gene: TRBD2
abundance: once
v_gene: TRBV19
j_gene: TRBJ2-7
len: 13
CDR3aa: CASSLAGGDEQYF
CDR3nt: TGTGCCAGTAGCCTGGCGGGGGGTGACGAGCAGTACTTC

d_gene: TRBD1
abundance: few
v_gene: TRBV5-1
j_gene: TRBJ2-7
len: 14
CDR3aa: CASSPDRGIYEQYF
CDR3nt: TGCGCCAGCAGCCCGGACAGGGGCATTTACGAGCAGTACTTC

d_gene: -
abundance: -
v_gene: TRBV29-1
j_gene: TRBJ1-2
len: 12
CDR3aa: CSVVLRGGGYTF
CDR3nt: TGCAGCGTTGTGTTACGGGGAGGTGGCTACACCTTC

d_gene: -
abundance: -
v_gene: TRBV7-2
j_gene: TRBJ1-2
len: 14
CDR3aa: CASSFQGSNYGYTF
CDR3nt: TGTGCCAGCAGCTTCCAGGGAAGTAATTATGGCTACACCTTC

d_gene: -
abundance: -
v_gene: TRBV19
j_gene: TRBJ1-5
len: 14
CDR3aa: CASSRGRGVEPQHF
CDR3nt: TGTGCCAGTAGTCGCGGCAGGGGTGTGGAGCCCCAGCATTTT

d_gene: TRBD2
abundance: -
v_gene: TRBV4-2
j_gene: TRBJ2-7
len: 16
CDR3aa: CASSQDGAGTLYEQYF
CDR3nt: TGTGCCAGCAGCCAAGATGGAGCGGGAACCTTATACGAGCAGTACTTC

d_gene: -
abundance: -
v_gene: TRBV5-1
j_gene: TRBJ1-1
len: 14
CDR3aa: CASSLTGSGTEAFF
CDR3nt: TGCGCCAGCAGCTTGACAGGGAGTGGCACTGAAGCTTTCTTT

d_gene: -
abundance: -
v_gene: TRBV2
j_gene: TRBJ2-3
len: 11
CDR3aa: CASSSGDTQYF
CDR3nt: TGTGCCAGCAGTTCAGGGGATACGCAGTATTTT

d_gene: TRBD2
abundance: once
v_gene: TRBV10-3
j_gene: TRBJ2-1
len: 16
CDR3aa: CAISDLAGGSYNEQFF
CDR3nt: TGTGCCATCAGTGACCTAGCGGGAGGGTCCTACAATGAGCAGTTCTTC

d_gene: TRBD1
abundance: -
v_gene: TRBV15
j_gene: TRBJ1-5
len: 14
CDR3aa: CATSRDRGNQPQHF
CDR3nt: TGTGCCACCAGTAGGGACAGGGGCAATCAGCCCCAGCATTTT

d_gene: -
abundance: -
v_gene: TRBV5-6
j_gene: TRBJ1-1
len: 14
CDR3aa: CASTMGGMNTEAFF
CDR3nt: TGTGCCAGCACCATGGGGGGGATGAACACTGAAGCTTTCTTT

d_gene: -
abundance: -
v_gene: TRBV11-1
j_gene: TRBJ2-1
len: 15
CDR3aa: CASSLEEGWGNEQFF
CDR3nt: TGTGCCAGCAGCTTAGAGGAGGGCTGGGGCAATGAGCAGTTCTTC

d_gene: -
abundance: -
v_gene: TRBV28
j_gene: TRBJ2-1
len: 13
CDR3aa: CASRLDSYNEQFF
CDR3nt: TGTGCCAGCAGACTTGACTCCTACAATGAGCAGTTCTTC

d_gene: TRBD2
abundance: -
v_gene: TRBV11-2
j_gene: TRBJ2-1
len: 17
CDR3aa: CASSSEIAGVIVNEQFF
CDR3nt: TGTGCCAGCAGCTCGGAAATAGCGGGAGTAATTGTCAATGAGCAGTTCTTC

d_gene: TRBD1
abundance: -
v_gene: TRBV5-5
j_gene: TRBJ1-1
len: 16
CDR3aa: CASSLAGGAYGTEAFF
CDR3nt: TGTGCCAGCAGCTTGGCAGGGGGCGCGTACGGCACTGAAGCTTTCTTT

d_gene: TRBD1
abundance: once
v_gene: TRBV6-1
j_gene: TRBJ2-7
len: 15
CDR3aa: CASSEGGTGAYEQYF
CDR3nt: TGTGCCAGCAGTGAAGGGGGGACAGGGGCGTACGAGCAGTACTTC

d_gene: -
abundance: -
v_gene: TRBV5-5
j_gene: TRBJ1-2
len: 14
CDR3aa: CASSLQTGYYGYTF
CDR3nt: TGTGCCAGCAGCTTACAAACAGGGTACTATGGCTACACCTTC

d_gene: -
abundance: -
v_gene: TRBV29-1
j_gene: TRBJ2-3
len: 10
CDR3aa: CSVAGATQYF
CDR3nt: TGCAGCGTTGCTGGGGCGACGCAGTATTTT

d_gene: TRBD2
abundance: -
v_gene: TRBV4-1
j_gene: TRBJ2-3
len: 14
CDR3aa: CASSPLAGEGTQYF
CDR3nt: TGCGCCAGCAGCCCCCTAGCGGGAGAGGGTACGCAGTATTTT

d_gene: -
abundance: once
v_gene: TRBV9
j_gene: TRBJ1-1
len: 14
CDR3aa: CASSAMGQNTEAFF
CDR3nt: TGTGCCAGCAGCGCTATGGGACAGAACACTGAAGCTTTCTTT

d_gene: -
abundance: few
v_gene: TRBV7-9
j_gene: TRBJ2-2
len: 14
CDR3aa: CASIPGVHTGELFF
CDR3nt: TGTGCCAGCATCCCGGGAGTGCACACCGGGGAGCTGTTTTTT

d_gene: TRBD1
abundance: -
v_gene: TRBV7-6
j_gene: TRBJ1-5
len: 16
CDR3aa: CASSLRAGQANQPQHF
CDR3nt: TGTGCCAGCAGCTTAAGGGCGGGACAGGCTAATCAGCCCCAGCATTTT

d_gene: -
abundance: -
v_gene: TRBV6-1
j_gene: TRBJ1-5
len: 17
CDR3aa: CASRELATAGGNQPQHF
CDR3nt: TGTGCCAGCAGAGAATTGGCAACGGCAGGGGGCAATCAGCCCCAGCATTTT

d_gene: -
abundance: -
v_gene: TRBV11-2
j_gene: TRBJ2-1
len: 14
CDR3aa: CASSPGSSYNEQFF
CDR3nt: TGTGCCAGCAGCCCGGGAAGCTCCTACAATGAGCAGTTCTTC

d_gene: -
abundance: -
v_gene: TRBV2
j_gene: TRBJ1-2
len: 15
CDR3aa: CASIPTAVTTVGYTF
CDR3nt: TGTGCCAGCATTCCTACCGCGGTGACGACAGTTGGCTACACCTTC

d_gene: TRBD1
abundance: -
v_gene: TRBV7-2
j_gene: TRBJ1-1
len: 13
CDR3aa: CASRPGTGVYAFF
CDR3nt: TGTGCCAGCAGACCCGGGACAGGGGTGTATGCTTTCTTT

d_gene: TRBD1
abundance: -
v_gene: TRBV5-1
j_gene: TRBJ2-7
len: 15
CDR3aa: CASSLRQGIFYEQYF
CDR3nt: TGCGCCAGCAGCTTAAGACAGGGGATTTTCTACGAGCAGTACTTC

d_gene: TRBD1
abundance: once
v_gene: TRBV3-1/TRBV3-2
j_gene: TRBJ1-2
len: 16
CDR3aa: CASSQVWDRGWYGYTF
CDR3nt: TGTGCCAGCAGCCAAGTATGGGACAGGGGATGGTATGGCTACACCTTC

d_gene: -
abundance: -
v_gene: TRBV7-9
j_gene: TRBJ1-3
len: 16
CDR3aa: CASSPDGGASGNTIYF
CDR3nt: TGTGCCAGCAGCCCTGATGGGGGGGCAAGTGGAAACACCATATATTTT

d_gene: -
abundance: many
v_gene: TRBV5-1
j_gene: TRBJ2-6
len: 15
CDR3aa: CASSPDSSGANVLTF
CDR3nt: TGCGCCAGCAGCCCCGACAGCTCTGGGGCCAACGTCCTGACTTTC

d_gene: TRBD1
abundance: -
v_gene: TRBV14
j_gene: TRBJ2-7
len: 15
CDR3aa: CASSTWTGSSSEQYF
CDR3nt: TGTGCCAGCAGCACATGGACAGGGTCTTCCTCCGAGCAGTACTTC

d_gene: -
abundance: -
v_gene: TRBV19
j_gene: TRBJ2-2
len: 15
CDR3aa: CASSPGLNGPGELFF
CDR3nt: TGTGCCAGTAGTCCGGGACTGAACGGGCCCGGGGAGCTGTTTTTT

d_gene: TRBD1
abundance: -
v_gene: TRBV6-6
j_gene: TRBJ2-7
len: 14
CDR3aa: CASSYGTGPYEQYF
CDR3nt: TGTGCCAGCAGTTATGGGACAGGGCCCTACGAGCAGTACTTC

d_gene: TRBD1
abundance: -
v_gene: TRBV5-6
j_gene: TRBJ1-3
len: 17
CDR3aa: CASSQGIPLISGNTIYF
CDR3nt: TGTGCCAGCTCACAGGGGATACCCCTTATTTCTGGAAACACCATATATTTT

d_gene: TRBD1
abundance: -
v_gene: TRBV30
j_gene: TRBJ2-3
len: 14
CDR3aa: CASDGTGDPDTQYF
CDR3nt: TGTGCCTCTGACGGGACAGGGGATCCAGATACGCAGTATTTT

d_gene: -
abundance: -
v_gene: TRBV7-2
j_gene: TRBJ2-7
len: 15
CDR3aa: CASSLEPGRASEQYF
CDR3nt: TGTGCCAGCAGCTTAGAGCCGGGCAGGGCCTCCGAGCAGTACTTC

d_gene: TRBD2
abundance: -
v_gene: TRBV5-1
j_gene: TRBJ2-1
len: 17
CDR3aa: CASSLVGSGSGSNEQFF
CDR3nt: TGCGCCAGCAGCTTGGTGGGTAGCGGGAGCGGGTCGAATGAGCAGTTCTTC